This is a list of T cell receptor beta chains from one sample in a study of blood T cell repertoires in COVID-19. Sequenced by immunoSEQ multiplex PCR; TCRdb stores in-frame clones only, minus some. The sample lists roughly 9,000 clones; around nine tenths were seen once. Sequenced material: peripheral blood. The receptors come from a human donor in a cohort sampled during active COVID-19. Each CDR3 is given with its conserved first and last residue. D genes are given only for firm matches. A row's size may be missing; if present it is once, few, many or a size class.

TRBV7-9	once	TRBD1	TRBJ1-1	CASDRANTEAFF	TGTGCCAGCGACAGGGCTAACACTGAAGCTTTCTTT
TRBV28	-	-	TRBJ2-4	CASSFSGMNIQYF	TGTGCCAGCAGCTTTAGTGGTATGAACATTCAGTACTTC
TRBV19	-	TRBD1	TRBJ1-5	CASSLRTGGFFQPQHF	TGTGCCAGTAGTCTCCGGACAGGGGGCTTTTTTCAGCCCCAGCATTTT
TRBV3-1/TRBV3-2	-	-	TRBJ2-5	CASSLGWRDQETQYF	TGTGCCAGCAGCCTTGGGTGGCGGGACCAAGAGACCCAGTACTTC
TRBV7-3	-	TRBD1	TRBJ2-3	CASSSRQQGAVAGRGPDTQYF	TGTGCCAGCAGTTCGCGGCAGCAGGGGGCTGTGGCGGGGCGAGGACCAGATACGCAGTATTTT
TRBV19	few	-	TRBJ2-3	CASRPQSGDTQYF	TGTGCCAGTAGACCGCAATCAGGAGATACGCAGTATTTT
TRBV19	once	-	TRBJ2-1	CASSILAETYEQFF	TGTGCCAGTAGTATCTTAGCGGAGACATATGAGCAGTTCTTC
TRBV15	-	TRBD1	TRBJ2-5	CATSREGQARETQYF	TGTGCCACCAGCAGAGAGGGACAGGCCCGGGAGACCCAGTACTTC
TRBV5-1	-	-	TRBJ1-4	CASSLQGEKLFF	TGCGCCAGCAGCTTGCAGGGTGAAAAACTGTTTTTT
TRBV2	-	-	TRBJ1-1	CASSQAGFTEAFF	TGTGCCAGCAGTCAAGCGGGCTTCACTGAAGCTTTCTTT
TRBV2	-	-	TRBJ1-1	CATRLGAWTEAFF	TGTGCCACCCGGTTGGGGGCTTGGACTGAAGCTTTCTTT
TRBV7-9	few	-	TRBJ2-7	CASRLPKGQGDEQYF	TGTGCCAGCAGACTTCCGAAGGGCCAGGGTGACGAGCAGTACTTC
TRBV27	-	TRBD1	TRBJ2-1	CASSLFSGQGRNEQFF	TGTGCCAGCAGTTTATTTTCGGGACAGGGTAGGAATGAGCAGTTCTTC
TRBV29-1	-	TRBD1	TRBJ2-4	CSAGQGRNIQYF	TGCAGCGCAGGACAGGGGAGAAACATTCAGTACTTC
TRBV9	-	TRBD1	TRBJ1-1	CASSVGVGQGERGFF	TGTGCCAGCAGCGTAGGGGTCGGACAGGGGGAACGAGGTTTCTTT
TRBV27	-	-	TRBJ1-6	CASSLRRRSYNSPLHF	TGTGCCAGCAGTCTAAGGCGGCGCTCCTATAATTCACCCCTCCACTTT
TRBV11-3	-	-	TRBJ2-1	CASSLGQGNYNEQFF	TGTGCCAGCAGCTTAGGGCAGGGGAACTACAATGAGCAGTTCTTC
TRBV11-2	once	-	TRBJ2-1	CASRLGYNEQFF	TGTGCCAGCAGACTAGGCTACAATGAGCAGTTCTTC
TRBV7-9	-	TRBD2	TRBJ2-5	CASSLVASGQETQYF	TGTGCCAGCAGCTTAGTGGCTAGCGGCCAAGAGACCCAGTACTTC
TRBV6-7	-	-	TRBJ1-1	CASSYSPGGAGGDTEAFF	TGTGCCAGCAGTTACTCGCCCGGGGGGGCCGGGGGGGACACTGAAGCTTTCTTT
TRBV19	few	-	TRBJ1-5	CASSTRDYQPQHF	TGTGCCAGTAGTACCAGGGATTATCAGCCCCAGCATTTT
TRBV11-3	-	TRBD2	TRBJ2-1	CASSWGTSGEQFF	TGTGCCAGCAGCTGGGGGACTAGCGGGGAGCAGTTCTTC
TRBV20-1	-	-	TRBJ1-1	CSARPVIEAFF	TGCAGTGCTAGACCGGTTATTGAAGCTTTCTTT
TRBV6-5	once	TRBD1	TRBJ2-5	CASSYSTGGETQYF	TGTGCCAGCAGTTACTCGACAGGGGGGGAGACCCAGTACTTC
TRBV5-1	-	-	TRBJ2-3	CASSLGWGRTSTDTQYF	TGCGCCAGCAGCTTGGGTTGGGGGAGGACTAGCACAGATACGCAGTATTTT
TRBV3-1/TRBV3-2	-	-	TRBJ2-7	CASSQPGHYEQYF	TGTGCCAGCAGCCAACCGGGACACTACGAGCAGTACTTC
TRBV28	once	TRBD1	TRBJ1-2	CASSLPDTGGYGYTF	TGTGCCAGCAGTTTACCCGATACAGGGGGGTATGGCTACACCTTC
TRBV3-1/TRBV3-2	-	TRBD1	TRBJ1-6	CASSQPGQVGSPLHF	TGTGCCAGCAGCCAGCCGGGACAGGTTGGATCACCCCTCCACTTT
TRBV13	-	TRBD1	TRBJ1-5	CASSVGGQGNQPQHF	TGTGCCAGCAGCGTAGGGGGACAGGGCAATCAGCCCCAGCATTTT
TRBV9	-	TRBD1	TRBJ2-7	CASSPGQGFSYEQYF	TGTGCCAGCAGCCCCGGACAGGGATTCTCCTACGAGCAGTACTTC
TRBV10-2	-	-	TRBJ1-5	CASSQSGPSAKPQHF	TGCGCCAGCAGTCAAAGCGGGCCCTCCGCGAAGCCCCAGCATTTT
TRBV5-1	few	-	TRBJ2-7	CASSLGHGLSSYEQYF	TGCGCCAGCAGCTTGGGCCACGGACTGAGCTCCTACGAGCAGTACTTC
TRBV10-2	-	-	TRBJ2-5	CATNTIETQYF	TGCGCCACAAATACTATAGAGACCCAGTACTTC
TRBV4-1	-	TRBD1	TRBJ2-2	CASSTLTGPSGGELFF	TGCGCCAGCAGCACCCTGACAGGGCCCTCCGGCGGGGAGCTGTTTTTT
TRBV2	-	-	TRBJ1-2	CASSEGQFYGYTF	TGTGCCAGCAGTGAAGGGCAGTTCTATGGCTACACCTTC
TRBV6-6	-	TRBD2	TRBJ2-5	CASSSGTSGETQYF	TGTGCCAGCAGTTCCGGGACTAGCGGAGAGACCCAGTACTTC
TRBV27	-	TRBD2	TRBJ2-7	CASSPVGLAGFHEQYF	TGTGCCAGCAGTCCGGTTGGACTAGCGGGTTTCCACGAGCAGTACTTC